The table lists the clone carrying this T cell receptor (beta chain) with many counts. The antigen remains undetermined. The sequence runs out 3 residues before the end of the CDR3; the remainder is reconstructed from the germline J gene. This entry belongs to a study of T cell clonality in common variable immunodeficiency. Patients and controls were mostly of Caucasian heritage. Study outcomes and limitations: TCRbeta clonality was increased in CVID versus healthy controls. Fewer deletions and N-nucleotide insertions were reportedly seen in common variable immunodeficiency TCR beta sequences.

Equal genomic DNA amounts from CVID and control samples were sequenced. Assay: immunoSEQ multiplex PCR; the TCRdb copy retains only in-frame clones and omits some. The table records 35,000 to 45,000 clones without singletons, the ten largest covering about 3%. J gave up 6 bases and V 3 bases, and 13 bases lay outside the gene matches. Germline V gene data show CDR1 as GTSNPN and CDR2 as SVGIG (reference sequence). This CDR3 is 15 amino acids long. The source is a person between 18 and 75 years old in good health. What was sequenced was peripheral blood mononuclear cells. The chain uses TRBV30 and TRBJ2-7, with 8 nucleotides matching TRBD2. The covered CDR3 bases are TGTGCCTGGAGCGGACTAGCCCCCCTGAGAGGCGAG. The encoded protein is CAWSGLAPLRGE. The entire CDR3 reads CAWSGLAPLRGEQYF. The full variable domain, completed using reference TRBV30 and TRBJ2-7, is SQTIHQWPATLVQPVGSPLSLECTVEGTSNPNLYWYRQAAGRGLQLLFYSVGIGQISSEVPQNLSASRPQDRQFILSSKKLLLSDSGFYLCAWSGLAPLRGEQYFGPGTRLTVT.